These T cell receptor beta chains were read from a single sample in a study of CD8+CD57+ T cells in acquired aplastic anemia. In TCRdb, the reads were re-called with MiXCR into one record per CDR3 protein. Of 400,000 to 600,000 distinct CDR3 sequences in the sample, roughly a third were seen once. The sequenced sample consisted of sorted CD4+, CD8+, or CD8+CD57+ T cells (not recorded which) from PBMCs. Receptor source: a human donor with aplastic anemia. Both conserved end residues are part of each CDR3. D genes are given only for firm matches. The listing skips clone size in some rows; elsewhere it reads once, few, many or a size class.

V: TRBV2
J: TRBJ1-6
size: few
D: .
DNA: TGTGCCAGCAGTGAGGAGGGGGATTCACCCCTCCACTTT
CDR3: CASSEEGDSPLHF

V: TRBV7-9
J: TRBJ1-3
size: many
D: .
DNA: TGTGCCAGCACCTTAGACTCTGGAAACACCATATATTTT
CDR3: CASTLDSGNTIYF

V: TRBV10-3
J: TRBJ2-1
size: many
D: .
DNA: TGTGCCATCAGTGAGTCCCATGGGGCAGACTACAATGAGCAGTTCTTC
CDR3: CAISESHGADYNEQFF

V: TRBV20-1
J: TRBJ1-5
size: few
D: .
DNA: TGCAGTGCTAGGGCCTCATCAGGGTTCTCTGGGCAGCCCCAGCATTTT
CDR3: CSARASSGFSGQPQHF

V: TRBV7-2
J: TRBJ1-4
size: few
D: .
DNA: TGTGCCAGCAGCGCGGGGCCGGGCGGACTGTTTTTT
CDR3: CASSAGPGGLFF

V: TRBV7-6
J: TRBJ1-3
size: .
D: .
DNA: TGTGCCAGCAGCTCCACGGGACCGCTATCTGGAAACACCATATATTTT
CDR3: CASSSTGPLSGNTIYF

V: TRBV7-2
J: TRBJ2-3
size: few
D: .
DNA: TGTGCCAGCAGCTTAAGGGACTTCAACACAGATACGCAGTATTTT
CDR3: CASSLRDFNTDTQYF

V: TRBV24-1
J: TRBJ2-1
size: .
D: TRBD2
DNA: TGTGCCACCACCGGGACTAGCGGGAGCGGGCCAAATAAGCAGTTCTTC
CDR3: CATTGTSGSGPNKQFF

V: TRBV11-2
J: TRBJ2-1
size: .
D: TRBD1
DNA: TGTGCCAGCAGCCCGCCGATTCTCGACAGGGGGCACGACTTC
CDR3: CASSPPILDRGHDF

V: TRBV11-2
J: TRBJ2-7
size: many
D: TRBD1
DNA: TGTGCCAGCAGCCTTAGACAGGGAACTACTCGGTACGAGCAGTACTTC
CDR3: CASSLRQGTTRYEQYF

V: TRBV6-1
J: TRBJ1-1
size: few
D: .
DNA: TGTGCCAGCAGTCGCCGGGACGACCTGACTTTCTTT
CDR3: CASSRRDDLTFF

V: TRBV4-3
J: TRBJ2-1
size: .
D: TRBD2
DNA: TGCGCCAGCAGCCCCGGACTAGCTACCTACAATGAGCAGTTCTTC
CDR3: CASSPGLATYNEQFF

V: TRBV7-2
J: TRBJ2-2
size: .
D: .
DNA: TGTGCCAGCAGATCAGGGGAGAACACCGGGGAGCTGTTTTTT
CDR3: CASRSGENTGELFF

V: TRBV5-6
J: TRBJ2-7
size: .
D: .
DNA: TGTGCCAGCAGATATGGCGGCGGCGAGCAGTACTTC
CDR3: CASRYGGGEQYF

V: TRBV6-5
J: TRBJ2-7
size: .
D: .
DNA: TGTGCCAGCAGTTTGCTAACCTACGAGCAGTACTTC
CDR3: CASSLLTYEQYF

V: TRBV14
J: TRBJ1-1
size: .
D: .
DNA: TGTGCCAGCAGCCAAGCTGGTCGGGCCCTCGAAGCTTTCTTT
CDR3: CASSQAGRALEAFF

V: TRBV3-1
J: TRBJ2-7
size: few
D: TRBD2
DNA: TGTGCCAGCAGCCAAGATCTTGTAGCGGGGGGCTACGAGCAGTACTTC
CDR3: CASSQDLVAGGYEQYF

V: TRBV10-1
J: TRBJ1-2
size: .
D: .
DNA: TGCGCCAGCATGGACAGTGGTTTGGCTGGCTACACCTTC
CDR3: CASMDSGLAGYTF

V: TRBV10-3
J: TRBJ2-7
size: .
D: .
DNA: TGTGCCAGCACTCCCGCAACACCTCTACCTTTCGAGCAGTACTTC
CDR3: CASTPATPLPFEQYF

V: TRBV2
J: TRBJ2-3
size: .
D: .
DNA: TGTGCCAGCAGTGGCCGGAGGGTCGCAGATACGCAGTATTTT
CDR3: CASSGRRVADTQYF

V: TRBV25-1
J: TRBJ1-2
size: .
D: TRBD1
DNA: TGTGCCAGCAGTGAGACCGGGACAGGGGCTGGCGGCTACACCTTC
CDR3: CASSETGTGAGGYTF

V: TRBV13
J: TRBJ2-2
size: few
D: TRBD1
DNA: TGTGCCAGCAGGACAGGGGGGGACACCGGGGAGCTGTTTTTT
CDR3: CASRTGGDTGELFF

V: TRBV20-1
J: TRBJ2-5
size: .
D: .
DNA: TGCAGTGCTAGCCGCACCGCGGTTCAAGAGACCCAGTACTTC
CDR3: CSASRTAVQETQYF

V: TRBV7-2
J: TRBJ1-3
size: .
D: .
DNA: TGTGCCAGCAGCTTAAGACAGAGCTCTGGAAACACCATATATTTT
CDR3: CASSLRQSSGNTIYF

V: TRBV2
J: TRBJ2-5
size: many
D: TRBD2
DNA: TGTGCCAGCCTAAGCGGGAGTAAAGAGACCCAGTACTTC
CDR3: CASLSGSKETQYF

V: TRBV24-1
J: TRBJ2-1
size: many
D: .
DNA: TGTGCCACCAGTGATTTTGGGCAGGGTTCCTACAATGAGCAGTTCTTC
CDR3: CATSDFGQGSYNEQFF

V: TRBV2
J: TRBJ2-5
size: many
D: .
DNA: TGTGCCAGCAGTGAAGTCTATGGGCAAGAGACCCAGTACTTC
CDR3: CASSEVYGQETQYF

V: TRBV15
J: TRBJ2-5
size: .
D: TRBD1
DNA: TGTGCCACCAGCAACCAACAGGGGGCTATGGAGACCCAGTACTTC
CDR3: CATSNQQGAMETQYF

V: TRBV9
J: TRBJ2-2
size: few
D: TRBD2
DNA: TGTGCCAGCAGTGGCCCGGGACTAGCGTCCGGGGAGCTGTTTTTT
CDR3: CASSGPGLASGELFF

V: TRBV24-1
J: TRBJ2-3
size: many
D: .
DNA: TGTGCCACCAGTGAAACTACAGATACGCAGTATTTT
CDR3: CATSETTDTQYF

V: TRBV6-5
J: TRBJ2-7
size: .
D: .
DNA: TGTGCCAGCAGTTACTCGAGAGGTACTCACGAGCAGTACTTC
CDR3: CASSYSRGTHEQYF

V: TRBV4-1
J: TRBJ1-6
size: many
D: TRBD1
DNA: TGCGCCAGCAGCCAAGATGGGCCAGGGGGCAGATCACCCCTCCACTTT
CDR3: CASSQDGPGGRSPLHF